Below are 32 T cell receptor beta chains sequenced from a single sample in a study of Graves' ophthalmopathy and Graves' hyperthyroidism. RNA transcripts provided the template for amplifying TCR beta CDR3 regions. The first-round RT-PCR employed HTBI primers together with the Qiagen OneStep RT-PCR kit. A multiplex PCR was then performed as the second round. TCRdb itself ran the multiplex PCR reads through MiXCR, one entry per CDR3 protein. The table lists about 700,000 distinct CDR3 sequences, roughly two fifths of them singletons. Sample: peripheral blood. The receptors were sampled from an adult man with Graves' ophthalmopathy.

J is TRBJ1-5 and V is TRBV29-1; possible D gene TRBD1, 5 bases. The CDR3 loop spans 12 amino acids. From germline, CDR1 is SQVTM and CDR2 ANQGSEA. With 8 bases removed from V and 3 bases from J, the gap between germline ends came to 11 bases. The CDR3 loop is CSSHRLNQPQHF. In DNA form, the CDR3 reads TGCAGCAGCCACAGGCTCAATCAGCCCCAGCATTTT.

This chain links TRBV20-1 with TRBJ1-3; TRBD1 might be the D (5 bases). The V and J ends lost 7 bases and 5 bases respectively, with 21 bases between them. This CDR3 region has 15 residues. The germline V gene encodes CDR1 DFQATT and CDR2 SNEGSKA (reference sequence). The CDR3 is CSVSRDSDLRNTIYF. The CDR3 DNA reads as TGCAGTGTCTCGCGGGACTCCGACCTGAGAAACACCATATATTTT.

CDR3 in amino acids: CSSYGGSGANVLTF. Here the CDR3 DNA reads TGCAGCTCCTATGGGGGGTCTGGGGCCAACGTCCTGACTTTC. The chain has TRBV29-1 and TRBJ2-6, with a tentative D call TRBD2 (6 bases). CDR1 is SQVTM and CDR2 is ANQGSEA in the germline V gene. Trimming left V 8 bases short and J 1 base short, with 12 bases between. The CDR3 runs 14 residues.

This clonotype was counted a single time. The rearrangement joins TRBV7-9 to TRBJ2-2, with D tentatively TRBD1 (6 bases). The CDR3 totals 15 residues. CDR1 is SEHNR and CDR2 is FQNEAQ in the germline V gene (reference sequence). V was trimmed by 8 bases and J by 1 base, leaving 14 bases between them. In nucleotides, the CDR3 is TGTGCCAGCCCCCTCTGGGGGCGGAACACCGGGGAGCTGTTTTTT. Protein sequence: CASPLWGRNTGELFF.

Notes on this clonotype: This may come from a read error, since a much larger clone is one base off. The chain carries TRBV20-1 and TRBJ2-5; 14 nucleotides align to TRBD2. The CDR3 is 16 amino acids. Germline V gene data show CDR1 as DFQATT and CDR2 as SNEGSKA (reference sequence). CDR3 coding DNA: TGCAGTGCTGAGTCGGGACTAGCGGGAGATGGAGAGGCCCAGTACTTC. It specifies CSAESGLAGDGEAQYF.

In the case of this clonotype: The conserved final phenylalanine or tryptophan is absent from the CDR3, which likely points to a read error. This chain connects TRBV7-3 to TRBJ2-6; D is uncertain. V gave up 6 bases and J gave up 0 bases, with 6 bases separating them. The CDR3 contains 14 residues. CDR1 and CDR2 (germline): SGHTA, FQGTGA. The CDR3 sequence is CASSGLSGANVLTS. CDR3 sequence (DNA): TGTGCCAGCAGTGGTCTCTCTGGGGCCAACGTCCTGACTTCC.

In this sample, this clonotype turned up a few times. The chain links TRBV7-2 to TRBJ1-5; 10 nucleotides agree with TRBD1. The germline V gene has CDR1 SGHTA and CDR2 FQGNSA. This CDR3 contains 14 residues. V trimming: 1 base; J trimming: 14 bases; junction bases outside the gene matches: 8. CDR3 sequence reads: CASSLGDRGNYEHF. In DNA, the CDR3 is TGTGCCAGCAGCTTAGGGGACAGGGGCAACTACGAGCATTTT.

This clonotype was seen ten or more times. The rearrangement links TRBV10-2 to TRBJ2-5; a possible D gene is TRBD2 (5 bases). Per the germline V gene, CDR1 is WSHSY and CDR2 is SAAADI. The CDR3 is 14 amino acids. V was trimmed by 4 bases and J by 5 bases, leaving 14 bases between them. CDR3 sequence reads: CASSGSGNTETQYF. The CDR3 DNA follows: TGCGCCAGCAGTGGCTCCGGGAACACCGAGACCCAGTACTTC.

The chain uses TRBV25-1 and TRBJ2-6, with 7 bases aligning to TRBD2. Unmatched junction bases numbered 12, after V lost 9 bases and J lost 4 bases. Germline V lookup: CDR1 MGHDK, CDR2 SYGVNS. The CDR3 runs 16 residues. The CDR3: CASKEGGSTGANVLTF. The CDR3 DNA reads as TGTGCCAGTAAGGAGGGAGGGAGCACCGGGGCCAACGTCCTGACTTTC.

A note on this clonotype: The junction does not match germline at one end; this may be a read error. The chain has TRBV24-1 and TRBJ1-5, with D unresolved. This CDR3 region has 17 residues. The germline gives CDR1 KGHDR, CDR2 SFDVKD. CDR3 nucleotides: TGTGCCAGCAGTGAACATGGTTGGGCAAATAGCAATCAGCCCCAGCATTTT. Amino acid sequence: CASSEHGWANSNQPQHF.

Notes on this clonotype: This may come from a read error, since a much larger clone is one base off. The chain has TRBV5-1 and TRBJ1-5, with D unresolved. Germline values: CDR1 SGHRS, CDR2 YFSETQ. The CDR3 consists of 15 residues. V lost 0 bases and J 5 bases, leaving 12 bases between the germline ends. The CDR3 region has the DNA TGCGCCAGCAGCTTGGTGGGGTCCCCCTATCAGCCCCAGCATTTT. It codes for CASSLVGSPYQPQHF.

This clonotype was detected a few times. This chain uses TRBV7-2 with TRBJ2-2; D unclear. This CDR3 is 15 amino acids long. V was clipped by 1 base and J by 3 bases, with 9 bases between them. From germline, CDR1 is SGHTA and CDR2 FQGNSA. The CDR3 here is CASSLGQIYTGELFF. For the CDR3, the DNA is TGTGCCAGCAGCTTAGGGCAGATTTACACCGGGGAGCTGTTTTTT.

This clonotype showed up just a few times. The V gene is TRBV4-3, the J gene TRBJ2-7; 7 nucleotides line up with TRBD2. V was pared by 4 bases and J by 0 bases, with 15 bases of the junction left unmatched. The CDR3 sequence is 18 residues long. Germline V CDR1 and CDR2: LGHNA, YSLEER. The CDR3 here is CASSPTIFEGGPSYEQYF. Here the CDR3 DNA reads TGCGCCAGCAGCCCCACAATCTTCGAGGGAGGGCCCTCCTACGAGCAGTACTTC.

The rearrangement joins TRBV20-1 to TRBJ2-5; weak D call: TRBD2 (6 bases). Germline loops: CDR1 DFQATT, CDR2 SNEGSKA (reference sequence). V gave up 3 bases and J gave up 5 bases, with 13 bases separating them. The CDR3 contains 13 residues. CDR3 sequence (DNA): TGCAGTGCTAGTAGGACGGCGGGGGAGACCCAGTACTTC. It encodes CSASRTAGETQYF.

In this sample, this clonotype turned up many times. J is TRBJ1-1 and V is TRBV7-2, with D unclear. Trimming removed 1 base at V and 6 bases at J, with 12 bases between. The CDR3 is 14 residues long. Germline CDR1 SGHTA, CDR2 FQGNSA. The CDR3 sequence is CASSLVWVVPEAFF. The CDR3 bases are TGTGCCAGCAGCTTAGTATGGGTAGTCCCTGAAGCTTTCTTT.

CDR3 DNA: TGTGCCAGCAGAGCCGGGACAGGGGAGGTTTTGGCTTTCTTT. Amino acids: CASRAGTGEVLAFF. The V and J genes are TRBV28 and TRBJ1-1; 10 positions agree with TRBD1. V dropped 6 bases and J dropped 11; count of bases not matched to a gene: 12. Per germline, CDR1 MDHEN and CDR2 SYDVKM. This CDR3 is built from 14 residues.

The chain recombines TRBV20-1 with TRBJ1-2, with TRBD1 matching 7 bases. The germline gives CDR1 DFQATT, CDR2 SNEGSKA (reference sequence). J gave up 4 bases and V 6 bases, and 11 bases lay outside the gene matches. There are 14 residues in the CDR3. The CDR3 is CSATSRTGVYGYTF. The CDR3 DNA sequence: TGCAGTGCCACGAGCAGGACAGGCGTCTATGGCTACACCTTC.

This clonotype was found a few times. The CDR3 sequence: CSARDLSAGETQYF. CDR3 nucleotide sequence: TGCAGTGCTAGAGATCTATCGGCCGGGGAGACCCAGTACTTC. This sequence joins TRBV20-1 and TRBJ2-5; D call uncertain. Germline V lookup: CDR1 DFQATT, CDR2 SNEGSKA (reference sequence). V was cut by 0 bases and J by 5 bases, with 13 bases left in between. This CDR3 has 14 residues.

The chain uses TRBV2 and TRBJ2-2, with D perhaps TRBD2 (5 bases). Trimming took 6 bases from V and 4 from J, leaving 12 bases between them. Germline CDR1 is SNHLY and CDR2 is FYNNEI. The CDR3 sequence is 14 residues long. CDR3: CASSQEVFTGELFF. The DNA for the CDR3 is TGTGCCAGCAGCCAGGAGGTCTTCACCGGGGAGCTGTTTTTT.

The chain recombines TRBV5-1 with TRBJ2-7; D gene uncertain. The CDR3 is 15 amino acids. Germline V lookup: CDR1 SGHRS, CDR2 YFSETQ. V gave up 4 bases and J gave up 2 bases, with 16 bases separating them. The chain's CDR3 is CASSPMRFRTYEQYF. In DNA, the CDR3 is TGCGCCAGCAGCCCGATGCGGTTTCGGACCTACGAGCAGTACTTC.

This clonotype was counted between two and nine times. This chain connects TRBV4-1 to TRBJ1-2; no clear D. CDR1 MGHRA and CDR2 YSYEKL come from the germline V gene. V was clipped by 6 bases and J by 0 bases, with 17 bases between them. The CDR3 has 16 residues. CDR3 sequence (DNA): TGCGCCAGCAGGCATCAACCGGGCAACTCTAACTATGGCTACACCTTC. This translates into CASRHQPGNSNYGYTF.

This chain links TRBV10-3 with TRBJ2-3; 7 nucleotides agree with TRBD2. J gave up 2 bases and V 3 bases, and 5 bases lay outside the gene matches. This CDR3 has 15 residues. Germline CDR1 reads ENHRY; CDR2 reads SYGVKD. In DNA, the CDR3 is TGTGCCATCAGTGAACTAGCGCACGACACAGATACGCAGTATTTT. It translates to CAISELAHDTDTQYF.

Comments on this clonotype: A much larger clone sits a single nucleotide away, making a read error possible. The chain joins TRBV20-1 to TRBJ1-2, with D tentatively TRBD1 (5 bases). CDR1 is DFQATT and CDR2 is SNEGSKA in the germline V gene (reference sequence). This CDR3 spans 13 amino acids. Trimming took 5 bases from V and 5 from J, leaving 15 bases between them. The CDR3 DNA follows: TGCAGTGCTTGCAACGACAGATTATATGGCTACACCTTC. This gives the protein CSACNDRLYGYTF.

This clonotype was picked up many times. This chain links TRBV2 with TRBJ2-5; D unresolved. The CDR3 runs to 13 residues. V was pared by 5 bases and J by 2 bases, with 9 bases between. Germline V lookup: CDR1 SNHLY, CDR2 FYNNEI. The DNA of the CDR3 is TGTGCCAGCAGTAAGACCGGTCAAGAGACCCAGTACTTC. This gives the protein CASSKTGQETQYF.

In its sample, this clonotype was seen once. The chain couples TRBV24-1 to TRBJ1-5; TRBD1 agrees at 10 bases. CDR3 length: 14 amino acids. V lost 11 bases, J lost 5 bases, and 8 bases stayed unmatched. The germline gives CDR1 KGHDR, CDR2 SFDVKD. The CDR3, as DNA: TGTGCCATCAGCTTTGGGACAGGGGATCAGCCCCAGCATTTT. Amino acid sequence: CAISFGTGDQPQHF.

This clonotype was counted at least ten times. The chain joins TRBV25-1 to TRBJ1-1, with a weak D call TRBD1 (5 bases). Germline V gene sequence: CDR1 MGHDK, CDR2 SYGVNS. This CDR3 is 11 amino acids long. Trimming removed 3 bases from V and 7 bases from J, with 6 bases in between. CDR3 loop: CASSEGLEAFF. The CDR3 DNA is TGTGCCAGCAGTGAGGGACTTGAAGCTTTCTTT.

This chain joins TRBV20-1 and TRBJ2-2; D is perhaps TRBD1 (5 bases). The V end was cut by 3 bases, the J end by 5 bases, with 10 bases between. CDR3 size: 13 residues. Looked up from germline, CDR1 is DFQATT and CDR2 is SNEGSKA (reference sequence). CDR3: CSASVRVTGELFF. For the CDR3, the DNA is TGCAGTGCTAGCGTCAGGGTTACCGGGGAGCTGTTTTTT.

Comment on this clonotype: One junction end does not reproduce the germline sequence, and a read error may be involved. This chain joins TRBV29-1 and TRBJ2-7; maybe TRBD2 (6 bases). Per germline, CDR1 SQVTM and CDR2 ANQGSEA. This CDR3 comprises 13 residues. CDR3 region: CSVESDGGREQHF. CDR3 sequence (DNA): TGCAGCGTTGAATCCGACGGGGGACGGGAGCAGCACTTC.

This clonotype occurred many times. The chain is built from TRBV7-9 and TRBJ1-6; D is possibly TRBD1 (5 bases). Looked up from germline, CDR1 is SEHNR and CDR2 is FQNEAQ (reference sequence). Between the trimmed V and J ends, which lost 4 bases and 8 bases, there was a span of 18 bases. The CDR3 is 16 residues long. In DNA, the CDR3 is TGTGCCAGCAGCTCCGCAGACCAGGGATTCTATTCACCCCTCCACTTT. It encodes CASSSADQGFYSPLHF.

This clonotype appeared a single time. Because it lacks the conserved phenylalanine or tryptophan at the end, this CDR3 is likely a read error. V gene TRBV11-2 combines with J gene TRBJ2-7; TRBD2 aligns across 9 bases. The CDR3 has 17 residues. The germline V gene has CDR1 SGHAT and CDR2 FQNNGV. CDR3 DNA sequence: TGTGCCAACAGCTCCAGGTTAGAGCGGGGGGACTCCTACGAGCAGTACCTC. Amino acids: CANSSRLERGDSYEQYL.

This clonotype was seen more than once but under ten times. The chain links TRBV5-1 to TRBJ2-5, with 11 positions matching TRBD2. V trimming: 0 bases; J trimming: 5 bases; junction bases outside the gene matches: 6. The CDR3 consists of 16 residues. Germline CDR1 is SGHRS and CDR2 is YFSETQ. The CDR3 nucleotides read TGCGCCAGCAGCTTGGGACTAGCGGGAATCGGGGAGACCCAGTACTTC. Protein sequence: CASSLGLAGIGETQYF.

This clonotype was seen a single time. This chain connects TRBV20-1 to TRBJ2-2; D remains ambiguous. Trimming took off 3 bases at V and 0 bases at J, with 8 bases between the two ends. In germline, CDR1 is DFQATT, CDR2 SNEGSKA (reference sequence). The CDR3 contains 14 residues. The DNA for the CDR3 is TGCAGTGCTAGTTGGCAGACGAACACCGGGGAGCTGTTTTTT. This codes for CSASWQTNTGELFF.